The sequence of this T cell receptor (beta chain) was determined in a study of T cells after yellow fever vaccination (dated by TCRdb to the late 2010s). At the level of the whole study: The SMART-Seq v4 Ultra Low Input RNA kit was used to prepare libraries from fractions with low cell numbers. Blood was collected at multiple timepoints before and after primary and secondary immunization, and bulk PBMC replicates and cell subsets were isolated. Two healthy male donors, one aged 18 to 29 and one aged 30 to 39 years, were included in the cohort. Bulk TCR alpha and beta repertoires were sequenced longitudinally to track T-cell clones before and after primary and booster YFV17D yellow fever vaccination. The study at large found these results: FACS-sorted repertoires could contain abundant contaminating clonotypes from the bulk population, so computational filtering was required. Only two donors were included in the study, so the extent to which the findings can be generalized is limited. Most clones expanded after primary vaccination (about 96% of CD4 and roughly 90% of CD8) were re-detected after the booster, suggesting that broad memory maintenance occurred. A small fraction of clonotypes showed up in both the CD4 and CD8 compartments, probably as a result of convergent recombination. Compared with the primary T-cell response, the secondary T-cell response was faster but weaker, reaching its peak on day 5 rather than on day 15.

This specimen's treatment or condition label, interpreted: live attenuated yellow fever vaccine strain. A standard Ficoll-Paque protocol was used to isolate PBMCs from peripheral blood. Dynabeads CD4 and CD8 positive selection kits were used to isolate the CD4 and CD8 T-cell fractions. TriZol was used to extract RNA from bulk PBMCs, CD4 and CD8 fractions, and dextramer-positive and dextramer-negative fractions. TCR cDNA was made using 5'RACE template switching, a step that added a universal primer site and unique molecular identifiers. Priming for cDNA synthesis came from both the TCR alpha and TCR beta constant segments. Library amplification involved two PCR steps, and the second step added sample barcodes and sequencing adapters. Sequencing of the libraries was done on either Illumina HiSeq 2500 (2x100 bp) or NovaSeq (2x150 bp). As for the original processing: MIGEC handled demultiplexing of reads and collapsing into UMI consensus sequences, while MiXCR performed V(D)J alignment. Clonotypes responding to the vaccine were identified with edgeR on replicate PBMC samples, with the criteria of FDR below 0.01 and a log2 fold change above 5 up to day 15. CD4 or CD8 identity was assigned to each bulk clonotype according to whether the clonotype was present at higher abundance in the sequenced CD4 repertoire or the sequenced CD8 repertoire. Clones were called with MiXCR by TCRdb after fastp trimmed the public reads at Q25, and only in-frame beta chains were retained. Records with the same CDR3 protein are collapsed into one entry carrying the most frequent genes and DNA. V and J calls and clone size were set by TCRdb, not the authors. The sample table holds about 74,000 distinct CDR3 sequences, of which around 6.9% were seen once. The leading ten clones occupy roughly a third of the sample.

The germline V gene encodes CDR1 ENHRY and CDR2 SYGVKD. From V the trimming removes 5 bases and from J it removes 5 bases, while the gene matches leave 10 bases of the junction unaccounted for. The CDR3 contains 16 residues, cysteine and phenylalanine counted. Only the CDR3 part of the read is kept: 48 bases, read in frame from the first base. In this sample, this clonotype turned up many times. The clone's antigen remains unknown. No base qualities exist here, and no much larger clone lies one base off it. The source of this sequence is a man younger than 35 who received the YFV17D yellow fever vaccine. Rearrangement joined TRBV10-3 to TRBJ2-1; the junction holds 9 bases that match TRBD1. This specimen consisted of CD8+ T cells sorted from PBMCs, obtained less than 6 days after the first yellow fever vaccination. CDR3 sequence: CAISRGTGSLHNEQFF. In nucleotide form, the sequence is TGTGCCATCAGTCGTGGGACAGGGTCTTTGCACAATGAGCAGTTCTTC.